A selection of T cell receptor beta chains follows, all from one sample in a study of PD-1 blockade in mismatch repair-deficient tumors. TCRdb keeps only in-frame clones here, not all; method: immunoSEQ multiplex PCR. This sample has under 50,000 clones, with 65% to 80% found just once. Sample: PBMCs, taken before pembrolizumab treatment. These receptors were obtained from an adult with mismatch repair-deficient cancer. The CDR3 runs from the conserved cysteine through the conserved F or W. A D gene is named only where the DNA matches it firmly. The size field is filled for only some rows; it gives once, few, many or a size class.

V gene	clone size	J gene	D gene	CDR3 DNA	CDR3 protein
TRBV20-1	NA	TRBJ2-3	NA	TGCAGTGCTAGAGGCACAGATACGCAGTATTTT	CSARGTDTQYF
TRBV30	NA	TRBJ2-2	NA	TGTGCCTTTTTTCCCGGGGAGCTGTTTTTT	CAFFPGELFF
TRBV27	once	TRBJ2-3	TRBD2	TGTGCCAGCAGTAAAGCGAGCGGGAGGCCCTTCACAGATACGCAGTATTTT	CASSKASGRPFTDTQYF
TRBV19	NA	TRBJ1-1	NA	TGTGCCAGTATAGGAAACACTGAAGCTTTCTTT	CASIGNTEAFF
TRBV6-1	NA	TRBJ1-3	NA	TGTGCCAGCAGTATTACGTCAAGCTCTGGAAACACCATATATTTT	CASSITSSSGNTIYF
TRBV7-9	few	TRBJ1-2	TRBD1	TGTGCCAGCAGCTCCTCCACAGGGGGTCTCAACTATGGCTACACCTTC	CASSSSTGGLNYGYTF
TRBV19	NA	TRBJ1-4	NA	TGTGCCAGTAGTGGCCAGCTTGCAACTAATGAAAAACTGTTTTTT	CASSGQLATNEKLFF
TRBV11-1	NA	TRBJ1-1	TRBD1	TGTGCCAGCAGCCCCAGGACAGGTTTTATGAACACTGAAGCTTTCTTT	CASSPRTGFMNTEAFF
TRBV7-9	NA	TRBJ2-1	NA	TGTGCCAGCAGCTTAGGTGGGACGAGAAATGAGCAGTTCTTC	CASSLGGTRNEQFF
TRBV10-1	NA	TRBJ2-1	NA	TGCGCCAGCAGTCCTTCATACAATGAGCAGTTCTTC	CASSPSYNEQFF
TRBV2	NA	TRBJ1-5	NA	TGTGCCAGCAGTAGGAGGGATAGCAATCAGCCCCAGCATTTT	CASSRRDSNQPQHF
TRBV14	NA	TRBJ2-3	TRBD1	TGTGCCAGCAGCCAAGTTAGGACAGGGGGCCTGTATTTT	CASSQVRTGGLYF
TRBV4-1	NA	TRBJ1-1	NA	TGCGCCAGCAGCCAAGACAGCAGGGCGGAGAACACTGAAGCTTTCTTT	CASSQDSRAENTEAFF
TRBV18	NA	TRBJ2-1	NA	TGTGCCAGCTCACCACCGTCTAGCTCCTACAATGAGCAGTTCTTC	CASSPPSSSYNEQFF
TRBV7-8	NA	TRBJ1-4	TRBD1	TGTGCCAGCAGCCCCGGAGCGCAGGGGGCGGGGTTCAGAGAAAAACTGTTTTTT	CASSPGAQGAGFREKLFF
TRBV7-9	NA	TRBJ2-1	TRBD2	TGTGCCAGCAGCTTAGCCGTTAGCGGGAGGGGTGAGCAGTTCTTC	CASSLAVSGRGEQFF
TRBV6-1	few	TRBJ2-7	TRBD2	TGTGCCAGCGTAGCGGGCGAGCAGTACTTC	CASVAGEQYF
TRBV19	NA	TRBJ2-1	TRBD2	TGTGCCAGTAGTACTAGACTAGCGGGAGGGAATGAGCAGTTCTTC	CASSTRLAGGNEQFF
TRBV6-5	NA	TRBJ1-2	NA	TGTGCCAGCAGTCTCCCCCCGGGCTACACCTTC	CASSLPPGYTF
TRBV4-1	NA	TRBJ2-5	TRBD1	TGCGCCAGCAGCCAAGCCCTACAGGGGGCTGGAGAGACCCAGTACTTC	CASSQALQGAGETQYF
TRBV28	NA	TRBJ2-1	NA	TGTGCCAGCAGTTTATATACAGGGAGGGAGCAGTTCTTC	CASSLYTGREQFF
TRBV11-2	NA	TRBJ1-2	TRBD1	TGTGCCAGCAGCTCTCTGGGACAGGGCATTAGTGGCTACACCTTC	CASSSLGQGISGYTF
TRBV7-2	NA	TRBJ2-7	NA	TGTGCCAGCAGCTTACCGGGACTCTACGAGCAGTACTTC	CASSLPGLYEQYF
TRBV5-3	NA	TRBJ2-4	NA	TGTGCCAGAAGCCCCTTGGTCGTTCTAGCCAAAAACATTCAGTACTTC	CARSPLVVLAKNIQYF
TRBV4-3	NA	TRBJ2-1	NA	TGCGCCAGCAGCCAAGATGGGAGTAACTCCTACAATGAGCAGTTCTTC	CASSQDGSNSYNEQFF
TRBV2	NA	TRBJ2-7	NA	TGTGCCAGCAGTTCCGGACTTAGCTCCTACGAGCAGTACTTC	CASSSGLSSYEQYF
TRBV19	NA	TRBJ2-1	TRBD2	TGTGCCAGCGACTCCTCCGGGACTAGCGGGAGTATCTACAATGAGCAGTTCTTC	CASDSSGTSGSIYNEQFF
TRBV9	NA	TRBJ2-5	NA	TGTGCCAGCAGCGTGTCCAGGGGTTCGGACCAGTACTTC	CASSVSRGSDQYF
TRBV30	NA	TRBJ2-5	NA	TGTGCCTGGGGGGCGGGGATTGGAGAGACCCAGTACTTC	CAWGAGIGETQYF
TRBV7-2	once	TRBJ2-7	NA	TGTGCCAGCAGCTGGGGGGACAGCTACGAGCAGTACTTC	CASSWGDSYEQYF
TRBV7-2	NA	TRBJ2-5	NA	TGTGCCAGCAGCCCGGCAGGGAGAATCGAGACCCAGTACTTC	CASSPAGRIETQYF
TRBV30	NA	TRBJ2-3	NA	TGTGCCTGGAGTTCGACCGGGGATATCCGCGGGAGCACAGATACGCAGTATTTT	CAWSSTGDIRGSTDTQYF
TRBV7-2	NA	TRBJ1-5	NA	TGTGCCAGCAGCGCCTCAGGGTATAATAATCAGCCCCAGCATTTT	CASSASGYNNQPQHF
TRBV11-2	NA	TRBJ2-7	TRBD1	TGTGCCAGCAGCGCACAGGGGCGAAATCCCTACGAGCAGTACTTC	CASSAQGRNPYEQYF
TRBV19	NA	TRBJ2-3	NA	TGTGCCGCCAGCTCGGGGCCAACGGGAGATACGCAGTATTTT	CAASSGPTGDTQYF
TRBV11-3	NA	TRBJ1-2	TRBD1	TGTGCCAGCAGCATACCAACCGGGACAGGGGACTATGGCTACACCTTC	CASSIPTGTGDYGYTF
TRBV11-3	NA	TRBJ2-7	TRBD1	TGTGCCAGCAGCGAGGGTGGACAGGGGATAAACGAGCAGTACTTC	CASSEGGQGINEQYF
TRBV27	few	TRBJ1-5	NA	TGTGCCAGCAGTTACGGGGGGAATCAGCCCCAGCATTTT	CASSYGGNQPQHF
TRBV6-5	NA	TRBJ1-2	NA	TGTGCCAGCAGTTACTCGTCGGTCTATGGCTACACCTTC	CASSYSSVYGYTF
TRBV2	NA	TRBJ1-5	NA	TGTGCCAGCAGGGGGGACGGAAATCAGCCCCAGCATTTT	CASRGDGNQPQHF
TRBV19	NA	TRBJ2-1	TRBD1	TGTGCCAGTAGTATCGCCGACAGGGGCGATGAGCAGTTCTTC	CASSIADRGDEQFF
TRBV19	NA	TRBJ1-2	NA	TGTGCCAGTAGTGAGAGAGACAGTCTTTCTGGCTACACCTTC	CASSERDSLSGYTF
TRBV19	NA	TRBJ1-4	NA	TGTGCCAGTAGTATAGATCCGTCTGTAAATGAAAAACTGTTTTTT	CASSIDPSVNEKLFF
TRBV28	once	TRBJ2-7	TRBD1	TGTGCCAGCGCCCAACTGACAGGGCCCGACGAGCAGTACTTC	CASAQLTGPDEQYF
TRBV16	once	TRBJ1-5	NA	TGTGCCAGCAGCCAATTAGGCCGGGGCAATCAGCCCCAGCATTTT	CASSQLGRGNQPQHF
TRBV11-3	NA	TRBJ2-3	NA	TGTGCCAGCAGCCGCGGGCTGGGGGAGACAGATACGCAGTATTTT	CASSRGLGETDTQYF
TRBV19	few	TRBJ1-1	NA	TGTGCCAGTAGTATAGTGTGGCGGGGGATGAGGACTGAAGCTTTCTTT	CASSIVWRGMRTEAFF
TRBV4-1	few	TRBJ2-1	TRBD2	TGCGCCAGCAGCCAAGAGCCGGGACTAGCGGGTGGGAATGAGCAGTTCTTC	CASSQEPGLAGGNEQFF
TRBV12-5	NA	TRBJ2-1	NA	TGTGCTAGTGGTTTGGGTTCGGATAGCGCGAAGAATGAGCAGTTCTTC	CASGLGSDSAKNEQFF
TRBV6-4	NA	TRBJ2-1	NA	TGTGCCAGCAGAAAAGACAGCGCCAATGAGCAGTTCTTC	CASRKDSANEQFF
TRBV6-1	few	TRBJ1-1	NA	TGTGCCAGCAGTGGAAAAGAGAACACTGAAGCTTTCTTT	CASSGKENTEAFF
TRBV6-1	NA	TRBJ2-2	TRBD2	TGTGCCAGCAGTGAATCTAGGGACGGGGGGACGGATAGCGCGGGCACCGGGGAGCTGTTTTTT	CASSESRDGGTDSAGTGELFF
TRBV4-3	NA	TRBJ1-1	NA	TGCGCCAGCAGCCAAGATTCGGCGAATGCTGAAGCTTTCTTT	CASSQDSANAEAFF
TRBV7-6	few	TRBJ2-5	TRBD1	TGTGCCAGCAGCTTTCACAGGGGAGAGACCCAGTACTTC	CASSFHRGETQYF